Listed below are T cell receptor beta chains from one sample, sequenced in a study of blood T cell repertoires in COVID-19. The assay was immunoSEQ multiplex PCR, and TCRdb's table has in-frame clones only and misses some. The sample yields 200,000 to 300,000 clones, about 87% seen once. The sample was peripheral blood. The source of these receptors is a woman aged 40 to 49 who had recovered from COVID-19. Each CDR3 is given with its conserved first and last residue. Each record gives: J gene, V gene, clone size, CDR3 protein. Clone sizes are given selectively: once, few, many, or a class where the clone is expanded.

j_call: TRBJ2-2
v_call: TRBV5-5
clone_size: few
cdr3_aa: CASSSWRKLGGELFF

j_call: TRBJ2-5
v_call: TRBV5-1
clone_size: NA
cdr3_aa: CASSLGLSGETQYF

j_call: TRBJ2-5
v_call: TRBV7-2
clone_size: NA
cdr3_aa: CASSLFIRQETQYF

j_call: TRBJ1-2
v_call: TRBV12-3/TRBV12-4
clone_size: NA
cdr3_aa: CASSLPGRGYTF

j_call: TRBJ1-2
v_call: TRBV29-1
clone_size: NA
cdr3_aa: CSVVNAIRYPNYGYTF

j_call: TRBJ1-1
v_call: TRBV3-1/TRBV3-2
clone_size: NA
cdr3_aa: CASSRTLGVEAFF

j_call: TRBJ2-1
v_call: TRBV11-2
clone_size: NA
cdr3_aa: CASSLGRSSHNEQFF

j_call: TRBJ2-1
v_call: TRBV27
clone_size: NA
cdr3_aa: CASTSMGTGPNNEQFF

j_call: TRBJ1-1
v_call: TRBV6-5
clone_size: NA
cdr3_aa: CASSYPTGTGKAFF

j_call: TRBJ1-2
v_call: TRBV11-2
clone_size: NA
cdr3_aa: CASSRGDRGPGYTF

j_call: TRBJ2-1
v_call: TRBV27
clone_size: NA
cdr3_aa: CASSSDTGSTYNEQFF

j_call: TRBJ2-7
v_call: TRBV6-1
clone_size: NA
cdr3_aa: CASSEVWGGGAPFEQYF

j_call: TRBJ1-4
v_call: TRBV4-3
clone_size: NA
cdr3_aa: CASSRLTGADEKLFF

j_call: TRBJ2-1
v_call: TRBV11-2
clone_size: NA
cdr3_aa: CASSLDLGGSGGYDEQFF

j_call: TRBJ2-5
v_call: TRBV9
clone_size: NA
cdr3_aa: CASSVSGGEETQYF

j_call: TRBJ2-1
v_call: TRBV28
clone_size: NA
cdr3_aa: CASSSLRGHLYNEQFF

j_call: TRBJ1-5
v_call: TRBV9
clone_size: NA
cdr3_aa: CASSVDPGNQPQHF

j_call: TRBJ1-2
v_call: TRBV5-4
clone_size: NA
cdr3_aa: CASSLWSGDGYTF

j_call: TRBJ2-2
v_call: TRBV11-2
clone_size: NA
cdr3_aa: CASSPSPTGELFF

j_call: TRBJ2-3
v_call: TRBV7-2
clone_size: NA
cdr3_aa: CASSLQRGAGGDTQYF

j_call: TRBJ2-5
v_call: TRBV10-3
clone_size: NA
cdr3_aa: CAISHPDKQETQYF

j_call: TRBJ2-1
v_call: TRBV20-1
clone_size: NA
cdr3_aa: CSARTGLAQFF

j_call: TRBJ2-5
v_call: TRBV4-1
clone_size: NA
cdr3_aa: CASSQPGQGQETQYF

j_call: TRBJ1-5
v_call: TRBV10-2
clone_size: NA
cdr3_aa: CASSESGGSTLQPQHF

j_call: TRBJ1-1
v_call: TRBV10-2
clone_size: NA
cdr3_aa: CASRGVQGLDTEAFF

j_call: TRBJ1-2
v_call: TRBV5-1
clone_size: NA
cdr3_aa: CASSETPPGTGYGYTF

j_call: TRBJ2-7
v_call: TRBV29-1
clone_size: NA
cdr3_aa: CSALGGSYEQYF

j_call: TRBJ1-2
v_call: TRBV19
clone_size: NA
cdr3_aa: CASSINSGNYGYTF

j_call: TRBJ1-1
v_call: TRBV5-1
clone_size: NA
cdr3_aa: CASSLEGAPEAFF

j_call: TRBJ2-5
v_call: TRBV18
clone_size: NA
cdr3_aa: CASSSPAGIWTQYF

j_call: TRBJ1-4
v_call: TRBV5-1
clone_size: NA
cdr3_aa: CASSSVNEKLFF

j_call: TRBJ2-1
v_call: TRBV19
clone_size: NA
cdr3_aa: CASSRLAAYNEQFF

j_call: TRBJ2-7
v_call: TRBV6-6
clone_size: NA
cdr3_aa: CASSYGTGAEGQYF

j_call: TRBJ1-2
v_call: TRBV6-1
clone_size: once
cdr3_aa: CASSEAPRGYTF

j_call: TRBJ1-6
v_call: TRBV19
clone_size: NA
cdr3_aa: CASRRGGRGNSPLHF

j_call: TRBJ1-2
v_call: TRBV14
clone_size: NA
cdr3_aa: CASSPVVFYGYTF

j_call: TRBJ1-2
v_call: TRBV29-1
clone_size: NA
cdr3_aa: CSAADQNYGYTF

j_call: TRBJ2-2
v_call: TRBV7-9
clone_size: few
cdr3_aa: CASSRRSGRISGELFF

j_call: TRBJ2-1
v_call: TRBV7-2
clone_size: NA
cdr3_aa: CASSLTGGVYNEQFF

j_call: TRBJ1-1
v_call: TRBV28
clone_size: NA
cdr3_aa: CASRRAPGTEAFF

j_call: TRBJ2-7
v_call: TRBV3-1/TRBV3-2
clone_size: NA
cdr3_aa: CASSQVVRGFEQYF

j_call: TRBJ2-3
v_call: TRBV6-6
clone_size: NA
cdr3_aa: CASSYSNPSLTDTQYF

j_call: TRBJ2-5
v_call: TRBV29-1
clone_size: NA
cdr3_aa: CSVEGARTQYF

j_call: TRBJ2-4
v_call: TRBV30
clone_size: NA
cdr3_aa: CAWSVAGPGIQYF

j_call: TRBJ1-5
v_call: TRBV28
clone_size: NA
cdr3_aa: CASSMIGVQPQHF

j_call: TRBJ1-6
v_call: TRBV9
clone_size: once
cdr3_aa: CASSPRGNSYNSPLHF

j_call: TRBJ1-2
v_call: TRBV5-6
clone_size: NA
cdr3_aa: CASSLRRTANGYTF

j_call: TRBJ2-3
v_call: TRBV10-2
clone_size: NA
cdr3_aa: CASTGLAGGPWADTQYF

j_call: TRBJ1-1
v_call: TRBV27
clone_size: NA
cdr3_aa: CASSFDRNTEAFF

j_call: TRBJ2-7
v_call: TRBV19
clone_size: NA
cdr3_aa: CASSISGKGNYEQYF

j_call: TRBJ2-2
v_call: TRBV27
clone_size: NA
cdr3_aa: CASSPPHLGLAGNTGELFF

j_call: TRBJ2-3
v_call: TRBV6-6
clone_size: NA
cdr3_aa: CASSRGGITDTQYF